These T cell receptor beta chains were read from a single sample in a study of OX40 agonist ivuxolimab in advanced cancers. Method: immunoSEQ multiplex PCR; TCRdb's copy keeps in-frame clones and lacks some. The top ten hold approximately 0.25% of the sample, which has approximately 80,000 clones, 87% seen once. The starting material was CD4+ or CD8+ T cells sorted from blood, obtained in a trial of the OX40 agonist ivuxolimab. Receptors were obtained from an adult with an advanced solid tumor such as melanoma, head and neck, liver or kidney cancer. The CDR3 runs from the conserved cysteine through the conserved F or W. A D gene is named only where the DNA matches it firmly. The listing skips clone size in some rows; elsewhere it reads once, few, many or a size class.

J | V | size | D | CDR3 | DNA
TRBJ2-3 | TRBV7-2 | . | . | CASSPNYLRTDTQYF | TGTGCCAGCAGCCCAAATTATTTGCGGACGGATACGCAGTATTTT
TRBJ2-7 | TRBV7-5 | once | . | CVRSRGELDYEQYF | TGTGTCAGAAGCCGGGGGGAGCTAGACTACGAGCAGTACTTC
TRBJ2-6 | TRBV19 | . | . | CASLARGGANVLTF | TGTGCCAGTCTAGCACGTGGCGGGGCCAACGTCCTGACTTTC
TRBJ2-7 | TRBV28 | . | . | CASNQQGRAYEQYF | TGTGCCAGCAACCAACAGGGGAGGGCCTACGAGCAGTACTTC
TRBJ1-6 | TRBV5-1 | . | TRBD1 | CASSLGTVNSPLHF | TGCGCCAGCAGCCTAGGGACAGTTAATTCACCCCTCCACTTT
TRBJ1-4 | TRBV7-9 | . | . | CASSASASWTATNEKLFF | TGTGCCAGCAGCGCATCGGCTTCCTGGACAGCAACTAATGAAAAACTGTTTTTT
TRBJ1-6 | TRBV4-1 | . | TRBD1 | CASRSRDSSYNSPLHF | TGCGCCAGCAGGTCCCGGGACAGCTCCTATAATTCACCCCTCCACTTT
TRBJ2-1 | TRBV15 | few | . | CATSRDRLVDPEQFF | TGTGCCACCAGCAGAGATCGATTGGTTGACCCTGAGCAGTTCTTC
TRBJ2-3 | TRBV2 | . | TRBD2 | CASGGTMTDTQYF | TGTGCCAGCGGAGGGACTATGACAGATACGCAGTATTTT
TRBJ2-7 | TRBV6-1 | . | . | CASSAGNRPPSYEQYF | TGTGCCAGCAGTGCCGGGAACAGACCCCCAAGCTACGAGCAGTACTTC